This T cell receptor (beta chain) was recorded in a study of cytomegalovirus exposure and HLA in healthy donors. The study, taken as a whole, reports: A later analysis found most CMV-associated TCR beta chains apparently HLA-restricted.

PCR was performed using 60 Vbeta and 13 Jbeta primers. Clones were read by immunoSEQ multiplex PCR, and TCRdb kept only the in-frame ones, dropping some. The data contain approximately 200,000 clones, 82% of them singletons. Remarks on this clone: Its target is unknown.

Germline V lookup: CDR1 MNHNY, CDR2 SVGAGI (reference sequence). CDR3 length: 14 residues. Unmatched junction bases numbered 2, after V lost 5 bases and J lost 4 bases. This receptor was taken from a boy aged 2 to 9 in good health and CMV-seronegative. The sequencing sample was made of PBMCs. This chain uses TRBV6-6 with TRBJ2-7, with 13 positions matching TRBD2. The CDR3 DNA follows: TGTGCCAGCAGTACTAGCGGGGGGGGATACGAGCAGTACTTC. Translation: CASSTSGGGYEQYF.